These 21 T cell receptor beta chains share one sample of origin, sequenced in a study of blood T cells in healthy people across ages. For the second PCR, which ran for about 6 to 11 cycles, a sample-barcoded 5' primer and a J-beta primer mix were used. One entry per CDR3 protein results from TCRdb running MiXCR on the 5' RACE reads. This table has 800,000 to 950,000 distinct CDR3 sequences, under 40% appearing once. Sequencing was done on a sample of blood. The receptors here all came from a man in his late teens or twenties in good health.

The chain couples TRBV27 to TRBJ2-7; the D gene is possibly TRBD2 (6 bases). The V gene lost 7 bases and the J gene lost 1 base, with 20 bases spanning the gap. The length of the CDR3 is 16 residues. Germline V lookup: CDR1 MNHEY, CDR2 SMNVEV (reference sequence). The CDR3 loop is CASTGFGRDDSYEQYF. The CDR3, as DNA: TGTGCCAGCACTGGATTTGGGCGGGATGATTCCTACGAGCAGTACTTC.

This clonotype was observed many times. The rearrangement links TRBV12-3 or TRBV12-4 to TRBJ2-5; 8 nucleotides match TRBD2. V lost 3 bases, J lost 2 bases, and 2 bases stayed unmatched. The CDR3 contains 14 residues. The CDR3 DNA reads as TGTGCCAGCAGTTTTGCTAGCGGGCAAGAGACCCAGTACTTC. Translation: CASSFASGQETQYF.

The sample holds a few counts of this clonotype. The gene calls are TRBV6-4 and TRBJ2-3; 8 nucleotides agree with TRBD2. From germline, CDR1 is MRHNA and CDR2 SNTAGT. The ends lost 3 bases at V and 2 bases at J; junction bases unmatched: 7. The CDR3 length is 16 residues. The CDR3 is CASSEEAGGYTDTQYF. As DNA, the CDR3 is TGTGCCAGCAGTGAAGAGGCGGGGGGCTACACAGATACGCAGTATTTT.

This clonotype was seen ten or more times. This sequence joins TRBV29-1 and TRBJ2-3; 7 bases fit TRBD1. CDR3 length equals 15 residues. V lost 6 bases to trimming and J lost 2 bases; unmatched junction nucleotides: 11. CDR1 is SQVTM and CDR2 is ANQGSEA in the germline V gene. The CDR3 reads CSVARQGVTTDTQYF. In nucleotides, the CDR3 is TGCAGCGTCGCCCGACAGGGAGTGACCACAGATACGCAGTATTTT.

CDR3 in amino acids: CASRREGAEAFF. The CDR3 nucleotides read TGTGCCAGCAGACGGGAGGGGGCTGAAGCTTTCTTT. The V call is TRBV28, the J call TRBJ1-1; possibly TRBD1 for D (6 bases). CDR1 is MDHEN, CDR2 SYDVKM, per germline. The CDR3 consists of 12 residues. Trimming cost V 6 bases and J 6 bases, with 11 bases left between them. Based on the CDR3 plus reference TRBV28 and TRBJ1-1, the full variable domain is DVKVTQSSRYLVKRTGEKVFLECVQDMDHENMFWYRQDPGLGLRLIYFSYDVKMKEKGDIPEGYSVSREKKERFSLILESASTNQTSMYLCASRREGAEAFFGQGTRLTVV.

V and J are TRBV4-1 and TRBJ1-1; D ambiguous. The germline CDR1 and CDR2 sequences are MGHRA and YSYEKL. The germline V and J ends were trimmed by 3 bases and 1 base, with 9 bases remaining between them. The CDR3 length is 14 residues. CDR3 sequence (DNA): TGCGCCAGCAGCCACAAATGGGGGAACACTGAAGCTTTCTTT. Residues: CASSHKWGNTEAFF.

CDR3 nucleotides: TGTGCCACCAGTGATGCCCCAGGGGGCTCCTACGAGCAGTACTTC. Protein: CATSDAPGGSYEQYF. The J gene is TRBJ2-7, the V gene TRBV24-1, with 7 bases identical to TRBD1. V was clipped by 3 bases and J by 0 bases; unmatched bases: 4. Germline CDR1 reads KGHDR; CDR2 reads SFDVKD. The CDR3 is 15 residues long.

This sequence joins TRBV4-2 and TRBJ2-3; TRBD2 matches at 12 bases. The CDR3 is made up of 16 amino acids. The V gene's germline CDR1 is LGHNA and CDR2 YNFKEQ. The J segment lost 5 bases and the V segment lost 5 bases, leaving 8 bases of the junction unmatched. DNA for the CDR3: TGTGCCAGCAGCGATTCTAGCGGGGGGGCCGTAGATACGCAGTATTTT. As protein: CASSDSSGGAVDTQYF.

The V and J genes are TRBV25-1 and TRBJ1-1; D remains ambiguous. The CDR3 consists of 13 residues. CDR1 MGHDK and CDR2 SYGVNS come from the germline V gene. Deletions cut 2 bases from V and 3 bases from J, with 7 bases between. CDR3 residues: CASSEGRDTEAFF. As DNA, the CDR3 is TGTGCCAGCAGTGAAGGCCGGGACACTGAAGCTTTCTTT.

V usage is TRBV6-2 or TRBV6-3 and J usage is TRBJ2-1, with a weak D call TRBD1 (6 bases). Germline V gene sequence: CDR1 MNHEY, CDR2 SVGEGT. V was pared by 5 bases and J by 6 bases, with 8 bases between. The CDR3 loop spans 12 amino acids. The CDR3 DNA reads TGTGCCAGCAGTCGGACAGCCAATGAGCAGTTCTTC. It encodes CASSRTANEQFF.

The rearrangement uses TRBV12-3 or TRBV12-4 and TRBJ1-1, with D perhaps matching TRBD1 (6 bases). V shed 4 bases and J shed 1 base, with 10 bases lying between them. The length of the CDR3 is 14 residues. CDR3 protein: CASSWEQGNTEAFF. DNA for the CDR3: TGTGCCAGCAGTTGGGAACAGGGGAACACTGAAGCTTTCTTT.

This sequence joins TRBV28 and TRBJ2-1; no reliable D call. V dropped 6 bases and J dropped 5 bases, with 5 bases sitting between them. The V gene's germline CDR1 is MDHEN and CDR2 SYDVKM. The CDR3 consists of 11 residues. The CDR3 DNA reads TGTGCCAGCAGGGCCGACAATGAGCAGTTCTTC. Translated: CASRADNEQFF.

This clonotype has a handful of counts. The V call is TRBV20-1, the J call TRBJ2-1; 15 bases agree with TRBD2. Looked up from germline, CDR1 is DFQATT and CDR2 is SNEGSKA (reference sequence). The CDR3 length is 16 residues. V trimming: 0 bases; J trimming: 8 bases; junction bases outside the gene matches: 5. This CDR3 reads CSARDWTSGGGYEQFF. The CDR3 region has the DNA TGCAGTGCTAGAGATTGGACTAGCGGGGGGGGGTATGAGCAGTTCTTC.

This clonotype was recorded a few times. This sequence joins TRBV28 and TRBJ2-1; TRBD2 matches at 11 bases. With V trimmed by 8 bases and J by 2 bases, 2 bases remained unmatched. Germline V gives CDR1 MDHEN, CDR2 SYDVKM. CDR3 size: 14 residues. Here the CDR3 DNA reads TGTGCCAGCCTTAGCGGGGGGGCCTACAATGAGCAGTTCTTC. This gives the protein CASLSGGAYNEQFF.

The genes are TRBV29-1 and TRBJ2-7; 7 bases map to TRBD1. The trim removed 6 bases at V and 7 bases at J, leaving 9 bases unmatched. CDR3 length equals 12 residues. Germline lookup yields CDR1 SQVTM and CDR2 ANQGSEA. The chain's CDR3 is CSVLTGNNEQYF. The CDR3 region has the DNA TGCAGCGTACTGACAGGGAACAATGAGCAGTACTTC.

The CDR3, as DNA: TGTGCCAGCAGCCCACCCCGAACGGGCGACAATGAGCAGTTCTTC. It encodes CASSPPRTGDNEQFF. The V gene is TRBV3-1, the J gene TRBJ2-1; no definite D call. CDR3 length: 15 residues. Germline lookup yields CDR1 LGHDT and CDR2 YNNKEL (reference sequence). Trimming removed 4 bases at V and 5 bases at J, with 15 bases between.

The CDR3 region has the DNA TGTGCCAGTAGTAATCAGGCCCACACCGGGGAGCTGTTTTTT. Protein product: CASSNQAHTGELFF. The genes are TRBV19 and TRBJ2-2; no definite D call. V was cut by 4 bases and J by 3 bases, with 9 bases left in between. CDR1 and CDR2 (germline): LNHDA, SQIVND (reference sequence). The CDR3 extends over 14 amino acids.

In regard to this clonotype: A much more abundant neighbour one base away suggests this may be a read error. This sequence joins TRBV16 and TRBJ2-7; D uncertain. In germline, CDR1 is KGHSY, CDR2 FQNENV. This CDR3 has 13 amino acids. In DNA form, the CDR3 reads TGTGCCAGCGGCCAGGCACTGAGATATGAGCAGTACTTC. Amino acids: CASGQALRYEQYF.

In the case of this clonotype: This sequence may be a read error, since a much larger clone differs from it by one base. The chain carries TRBV4-2 and TRBJ1-6; the D gene is possibly TRBD1 (5 bases). This CDR3 region has 14 residues. The germline gives CDR1 LGHNA, CDR2 YNFKEQ. The CDR3: CASSQETGPSPPHF. CDR3 coding DNA: TGTGCCAGCAGCCAAGAAACGGGACCCTCACCCCCCCACTTT.

As DNA, the CDR3 is TGCAGTGCAGGACTAGCGGGGGTTGAGCAGTACTTC. Its translation: CSAGLAGVEQYF. This chain joins TRBV20-1 and TRBJ2-5; 13 bases map to TRBD2. V gave up 6 bases and J gave up 11 bases; unmatched junction bases: 6. CDR1 DFQATT and CDR2 SNEGSKA come from the germline V gene (reference sequence). The CDR3 totals 12 residues.

In its sample, this clonotype was seen once. The CDR3 loop reads CSVPMGGNEQFF. The CDR3, as DNA: TGCAGCGTGCCCATGGGGGGCAATGAGCAGTTCTTC. The chain links TRBV29-1 to TRBJ2-1, with a weak D call TRBD2 (6 bases). V was shortened by 6 bases and J by 6 bases, with 12 bases between the two germline ends. Germline V gene lookup returns CDR1 SQVTM and CDR2 ANQGSEA. The CDR3 loop spans 12 amino acids.